The rows below give T cell receptor beta chains drawn from one sample of a study of OX40 agonist ivuxolimab in advanced cancers. The table came from immunoSEQ multiplex PCR; TCRdb's copy has only in-frame clones and leaves some out. The data hold around 56,000 clones, with 82% observed a single time. Here the sequenced sample was CD4+ or CD8+ T cells sorted from blood, taken in a trial of the OX40 agonist ivuxolimab. The receptors were sampled from an adult with an advanced solid tumor such as melanoma, head and neck, liver or kidney cancer. Each CDR3 is given with its conserved first and last residue. Fields, in order: clone size, V gene, J gene, D gene, CDR3 DNA, CDR3 protein. A D gene is named only where the DNA matches it firmly. Expanded clones get a size class; other rows say once, few or many, or leave the size out.

size: -
V: TRBV7-8
J: TRBJ1-1
D: TRBD1
DNA: TGTGCCAGCAGCTCTGGACAGGGGAGCGACACTGAAGCTTTCTTT
CDR3: CASSSGQGSDTEAFF

size: once
V: TRBV6-5
J: TRBJ2-7
D: TRBD1
DNA: TGTGCCAGCAGTTACGGGCAGGGGGCTTACGAGCAGTACTTC
CDR3: CASSYGQGAYEQYF

size: -
V: TRBV5-1
J: TRBJ2-3
D: TRBD2
DNA: TGCGCCAGCAAAATAGCGGGAGGGTCATCAAATACGCAGTATTTT
CDR3: CASKIAGGSSNTQYF

size: once
V: TRBV11-1
J: TRBJ2-1
D: TRBD2
DNA: TGTGCCAGCAGCTCTCGGGAGGGCAGGTTTAACAATGAGCAGTTCTTC
CDR3: CASSSREGRFNNEQFF

size: -
V: TRBV9
J: TRBJ2-3
D: -
DNA: TGTGCCAGCAGTCCCTGGTGGGGGCGCTTGTCAGATACGCAGTATTTT
CDR3: CASSPWWGRLSDTQYF

size: -
V: TRBV11-3
J: TRBJ2-5
D: -
DNA: TGTGCCAGCACCCCGATCGGGGGGCTTGAGGAGACCCAGTACTTC
CDR3: CASTPIGGLEETQYF

size: -
V: TRBV2
J: TRBJ2-3
D: -
DNA: TGTGCCAGTCAGATCGAGACCACAGATACGCAGTATTTT
CDR3: CASQIETTDTQYF

size: once
V: TRBV5-5
J: TRBJ2-5
D: -
DNA: TGTGCCACCCAAACAGGGTTCGCTGCAGAGACCCAGTACTTC
CDR3: CATQTGFAAETQYF

size: once
V: TRBV10-2
J: TRBJ2-5
D: -
DNA: TGCGCCAGCAGTGAGAGCGGGTGGACCCAGTACTTC
CDR3: CASSESGWTQYF

size: -
V: TRBV5-1
J: TRBJ1-1
D: -
DNA: TGCGCCAGCAGCCCTCAGGGGATAAATGAAGCTTTCTTT
CDR3: CASSPQGINEAFF

size: -
V: TRBV18
J: TRBJ2-1
D: -
DNA: TGTGCCAGCTCACCACCGAGTTTGGCCCCCTTCTTC
CDR3: CASSPPSLAPFF

size: -
V: TRBV7-3
J: TRBJ2-1
D: TRBD1
DNA: TGTGCCAGCAGCCCGAGACAGGGGGCCTACAATGAGCAGTTCTTC
CDR3: CASSPRQGAYNEQFF

size: -
V: TRBV7-3
J: TRBJ2-1
D: TRBD2
DNA: TGTGCCAGCAGCTTAAGGAAGTTAGCGGGGACGTACAATGAGCAGTTCTTC
CDR3: CASSLRKLAGTYNEQFF

size: medium-sized
V: TRBV27
J: TRBJ1-1
D: -
DNA: TGTGCCAGCAGTCCCCGGGGCAGGAACACTGAAGCTTTCTTT
CDR3: CASSPRGRNTEAFF

size: -
V: TRBV7-2
J: TRBJ1-2
D: TRBD1
DNA: TGTGCCAGCAGCCCGAGGACAGGGAACTATGGCTACACCTTC
CDR3: CASSPRTGNYGYTF

size: -
V: TRBV18
J: TRBJ1-1
D: TRBD1
DNA: TGTGCCAGCCGGACAGGGGCCTCCTTGAACACTGAAGCTTTCTTT
CDR3: CASRTGASLNTEAFF